The 23 T cell receptor beta chains presented below share a single source sample, sequenced in a study of shared clonotypes between healthy human individuals. TCRdb keeps only in-frame clones here, not all; method: immunoSEQ multiplex PCR. The sample consists of 2 million to 3 million clones, 80% to 95% of them appearing once. What was sequenced was naive CD4+ T cells from PBMCs. As to subset: CD45RA+ positively selected. These receptor sequences come from a man in his late teens or twenties in good health. Some clones in this sample may be carry-over from other donors' samples.

The chain joins TRBV28 to TRBJ2-3; 9 bases fit TRBD1. Unmatched junction bases numbered 8, after V lost 7 bases and J lost 6 bases. The CDR3 runs 14 residues. Germline CDR1 and CDR2: MDHEN and SYDVKM. The CDR3 DNA is TGTGCCAGCACCACAGGGGGCGCCCCCGATACGCAGTATTTT. Translating it yields CASTTGGAPDTQYF.

The gene calls are TRBV4-1 and TRBJ2-7; no firm D call. Germline V gene data show CDR1 as MGHRA and CDR2 as YSYEKL. This CDR3 has 17 residues. V lost 0 bases, J lost 2 bases, and 17 bases lay in between. The CDR3 region has the DNA TGCGCCAGCAGCCAAGATCACTGGGCTACCACCCCCTACGAGCAGTACTTC. As protein: CASSQDHWATTPYEQYF.

V and J are TRBV28 and TRBJ1-1, with TRBD1 matching over 8 bases. Germline values: CDR1 MDHEN, CDR2 SYDVKM. V lost 5 bases to trimming and J lost 8 bases; unmatched junction nucleotides: 7. The CDR3 is 13 amino acids. CDR3 loop: CASSPRQGREAFF. The CDR3 bases are TGTGCCAGCAGTCCTCGACAGGGGCGGGAAGCTTTCTTT.

The rearrangement links TRBV18 to TRBJ2-6; D is possibly TRBD1 (5 bases). CDR1 is KGHSH and CDR2 is LQKENI in the germline V gene. V lost 6 bases and J lost 8, with 11 bases in between. The CDR3 runs to 13 residues. In DNA, the CDR3 is TGTGCCAGCTCTCAACAGGAGACCAACGTCCTGACTTTC. This translates into CASSQQETNVLTF.

The V call is TRBV4-1, the J call TRBJ1-4, with TRBD1 matching over 10 bases. J lost 8 bases, V lost 2 bases, and 5 bases had no gene match. The CDR3 totals 15 residues. Germline loops: CDR1 MGHRA, CDR2 YSYEKL. CDR3 protein: CASSQRDRGGEKLFF. As DNA, the CDR3 is TGCGCCAGCAGCCAAAGGGACAGGGGTGGCGAAAAACTGTTTTTT.

The CDR3 DNA is TGTGCCAGCCTCCGTGGGATCGGTGGCTACACCTTC. Translation: CASLRGIGGYTF. The chain is built from TRBV28 and TRBJ1-2; D is unclear. Germline V lookup: CDR1 MDHEN, CDR2 SYDVKM. V lost 8 bases and J 7 bases, leaving 14 bases between the germline ends. The length of the CDR3 is 12 residues.

This chain uses TRBV4-1 with TRBJ1-2; D uncertain. CDR3 length: 13 residues. V gave up 2 bases and J gave up 5 bases, with 9 bases separating them. Germline V gene sequence: CDR1 MGHRA, CDR2 YSYEKL. The CDR3 nucleotides read TGCGCCAGCAGCCAAAACGCGCAGTATGGCTACACCTTC. It codes for CASSQNAQYGYTF.

The chain has TRBV7-2 and TRBJ1-3, with D maybe TRBD1 (6 bases). The CDR3 is made up of 16 amino acids. V was pared by 1 base and J by 0 bases, with 10 bases between. Germline CDR1 and CDR2: SGHTA and FQGNSA. In nucleotides, the CDR3 is TGTGCCAGCAGCTTAGTTTGGGGGGCCTCTGGAAACACCATATATTTT. As protein: CASSLVWGASGNTIYF.

The genes are TRBV7-3 and TRBJ2-1, with 8 bases fitting TRBD1. This CDR3 comprises 17 residues. Germline CDR1 and CDR2: SGHTA and FQGTGA. After removal of 5 bases from V and 4 bases from J, the junction contained 13 bases not matched to a gene. CDR3 loop: CASSPRQGLGAYNEQFF. For the CDR3, the DNA is TGTGCCAGCAGCCCCCGACAGGGGCTGGGGGCTTACAATGAGCAGTTCTTC.

V usage is TRBV20-1 and J usage is TRBJ2-1; D unclear. Germline V lookup: CDR1 DFQATT, CDR2 SNEGSKA (reference sequence). Trimming removed 3 bases at V and 10 bases at J, with 7 bases between. The CDR3 has 10 amino acids. CDR3 in amino acids: CSARLREQFF. CDR3 in DNA: TGCAGTGCTAGGCTTCGGGAGCAGTTCTTC.

The chain carries TRBV5-1 and TRBJ1-1, with unresolved D. Germline CDR1 SGHRS, CDR2 YFSETQ. V shed 0 bases and J shed 4 bases, with 13 bases lying between them. The CDR3 spans 15 residues. The CDR3 sequence: CASSLELNSGTEAFF. The DNA of the CDR3 is TGCGCCAGCAGCTTGGAGCTGAATAGTGGCACTGAAGCTTTCTTT.

The chain employs TRBV6-5 and TRBJ1-1, with 9 bases fitting TRBD1. The CDR3 totals 15 residues. The J segment lost 0 bases and the V segment lost 5 bases, leaving 4 bases of the junction unmatched. Per the germline V gene, CDR1 is MNHEY and CDR2 is SVGAGI. The DNA for the CDR3 is TGTGCCAGCAGTACCAACAGGGGGCTGAACACTGAAGCTTTCTTT. Amino acids: CASSTNRGLNTEAFF.

The chain has TRBV29-1 and TRBJ2-3; a weak D match, TRBD1 (6 bases). This CDR3 is built from 15 residues. The V and J ends lost 6 bases and 5 bases respectively, with 21 bases between them. CDR1 is SQVTM and CDR2 is ANQGSEA in the germline V gene. The CDR3 loop reads CSVGGQRAAGDTQYF. The CDR3 DNA reads as TGCAGCGTAGGAGGACAGAGGGCAGCAGGAGATACGCAGTATTTT.

The V and J genes are TRBV7-8 and TRBJ2-7; 10 bases fit TRBD2. CDR1 and CDR2 from the germline V gene are SGHVS and FQNEAQ. Trimming cost V 4 bases and J 3 bases; bases outside gene matches: 3. The CDR3 contains 14 residues. The CDR3: CASSYSSGSYEQYF. The DNA of the CDR3 is TGTGCCAGCAGCTACTCTAGCGGGAGCTACGAGCAGTACTTC.

This chain connects TRBV18 to TRBJ1-1, with a weak D call TRBD1 (5 bases). Trimming took 6 bases from V and 0 from J, leaving 14 bases between them. The length of the CDR3 is 15 residues. Germline V gives CDR1 KGHSH, CDR2 LQKENI. The CDR3 DNA reads TGTGCCAGCTCTCGCGCCGGACATTTGAACACTGAAGCTTTCTTT. Translated: CASSRAGHLNTEAFF.

Regarding this clone: The same CDR3 arises from other DNA sequences in this sample as well. This chain joins TRBV30 and TRBJ1-5, with no clear D. This CDR3 region has 13 residues. V lost 3 bases, J lost 2 bases, and 8 bases lay in between. Germline-derived CDR1 and CDR2 are GTSNPN and SVGIG (reference sequence). CDR3: CAWSGRGNQPQHF. DNA for the CDR3: TGTGCCTGGAGCGGAAGGGGCAATCAGCCCCAGCATTTT.

This chain connects TRBV7-3 to TRBJ1-1; D gene uncertain. The CDR3 contains 16 residues. Trimming shortened V by 1 base and J by 4 bases, and 16 bases separated the two germline ends. The germline V gene has CDR1 SGHTA and CDR2 FQGTGA. This CDR3 is CASSLNAGSSTTEAFF. The CDR3 coding sequence is TGTGCCAGCAGCTTAAATGCGGGGTCTTCGACCACTGAAGCTTTCTTT.

In this sample, this clone turned up once. The V gene is TRBV27, the J gene TRBJ1-2; D possibly corresponds to TRBD1 (6 bases). Trimming stripped 8 bases from V and 4 bases from J, with 14 bases between. Germline V gene data show CDR1 as MNHEY and CDR2 as SMNVEV (reference sequence). The CDR3 spans 13 residues. The CDR3, as DNA: TGTGCCAGCTCCTCGGGGGGCCGCTATGGCTACACCTTC. This translates into CASSSGGRYGYTF.

The rearrangement uses TRBV5-4 and TRBJ2-4; D may be TRBD2 (5 bases). The CDR3 is 16 residues long. Germline-derived CDR1 and CDR2 are SGHNT and YYREEE (reference sequence). V was cut by 0 bases and J by 0 bases, with 10 bases left in between. The CDR3 sequence: CASSLVGGLAKNIQYF. As DNA, the CDR3 is TGTGCCAGCAGCTTGGTAGGCGGGCTAGCCAAAAACATTCAGTACTTC.

The chain joins TRBV28 to TRBJ2-7, with 10 bases aligning to TRBD2. Germline CDR1 MDHEN, CDR2 SYDVKM. The CDR3 runs 16 residues. V was pared by 3 bases and J by 1 base, with 6 bases of the junction left unmatched. As DNA, the CDR3 is TGTGCCAGCAGTTTTGTGGCTAGCGGGAGTTCCTACGAGCAGTACTTC. It specifies CASSFVASGSSYEQYF.

J is TRBJ2-1 and V is TRBV29-1; D may be TRBD2 (5 bases). The V and J ends lost 5 bases and 1 base respectively, with 18 bases between them. Germline V gene data show CDR1 as SQVTM and CDR2 as ANQGSEA. CDR3 length equals 16 residues. Here the CDR3 reads CSVLFGLPGSYNEQFF. In DNA form, the CDR3 reads TGCAGCGTTCTCTTCGGGCTACCGGGATCCTACAATGAGCAGTTCTTC.

This clone was found once. The CDR3 bases are TGTGCCAGCAGTCCCGACAGGGCCACCGGGTATACGCAGTATTTT. As protein: CASSPDRATGYTQYF. The chain uses TRBV28 and TRBJ2-3; 7 bases agree with TRBD1. Germline lookup yields CDR1 MDHEN and CDR2 SYDVKM. CDR3 length: 15 amino acids. J was trimmed by 7 bases and V by 5 bases; bases with no gene match: 12.

This clone was counted a single time. The chain links TRBV7-9 to TRBJ1-6; D gene uncertain. The CDR3 extends over 15 amino acids. Trimming took off 7 bases at V and 5 bases at J, with 15 bases between the two ends. Germline values: CDR1 SEHNR, CDR2 FQNEAQ (reference sequence). The CDR3 is CASTSRAADNSPLHF. The CDR3 nucleotides are TGTGCCAGCACCTCGAGGGCAGCGGATAATTCACCCCTCCACTTT.